These 2 T cell receptor beta chains were all obtained from the same sample, sequenced in a study of PD-1 blockade in classical Hodgkin lymphoma. Profiling relied on immunoSEQ multiplex PCR, and the TCRdb table lists in-frame clones only, not all of them. The profile shows about 52,000 clones, approximately 86% of them singletons. Described time point: cycle 4 day 1 (C4D1), after less than 7 weeks of nivolumab. Each patient's relapse followed autologous stem cell transplantation, and brentuximab vedotin exposure varied. Source: peripheral blood mononuclear cells (PBMCs), taken before the fourth cycle of nivolumab. The receptors were gathered from a human donor with classical Hodgkin lymphoma.

This sequence joins TRBV7-9 and TRBJ2-1, with 12 bases aligning to TRBD1. This CDR3 comprises 16 residues. Trimming at V came to 4 bases and at J to 9 bases, leaving 10 bases not matched to a gene. Germline lookup yields CDR1 SEHNR and CDR2 FQNEAQ (reference sequence). DNA of the CDR3: TGTGCCAGCAGCTCCCCCGGGACAGGGGGCCGGGCTGAGCAGTTCTTC. This sequence encodes CASSSPGTGGRAEQFF.

The V call is TRBV5-1, the J call TRBJ2-3; 7 bases agree with TRBD2. The CDR3 covers 16 residues. J gave up 1 base and V 4 bases, and 9 bases lay outside the gene matches. The V gene's germline CDR1 is SGHRS and CDR2 YFSETQ. CDR3 in DNA: TGCGCCAGCAGCCCGGACGGGGGAGGGGGCACAGATACGCAGTATTTT. Translating it yields CASSPDGGGGTDTQYF.